This TCR beta chain was sequenced for a study of blood T cells in healthy people across ages. Background on the study: Per two T cells, template switching captured roughly one barcoded beta molecule.

Turning to this clonotype: An end of the junction does not agree with germline; a read error may underlie this.

The second PCR ran about 6 to 11 cycles with a sample-barcoded 5' primer and J-beta primers. MiXCR, run by TCRdb on the 5' RACE reads, gives a single entry per CDR3 protein. The sample yields 1.4 million or so distinct CDR3 sequences, 35% to 45% seen once. The sample consisted of blood. The receptor was isolated from a woman aged 18-35 years in good health.

This chain's CDR3 is CASSQDNSGPHNGQFF. The CDR3 region has the DNA TGTGCCAGCAGCCAAGATAATAGCGGTCCGCACAATGGGCAGTTCTTC. This chain uses TRBV4-2 with TRBJ2-1; perhaps TRBD2 as D (6 bases). The CDR3 length is 16 residues. The germline V gene has CDR1 LGHNA and CDR2 YNFKEQ.